This T cell receptor (beta chain) came from a study of T cell repertoires in ileal Crohn's disease. For the study at large: Median disease duration was about eight years; 35% smoked at surgery. All patients had surgery for stricturing (approximately 60%) or penetrating (roughly 39%) disease. Whole-study results and caveats: Compared with non-smokers, active smokers at surgery showed more clonal expansions. Compared with CD4 T cells, sorted CD8 cells carried more expanded clones.

TCRdb keeps only in-frame clones here, not all; method: immunoSEQ multiplex PCR. The profile covers roughly 2,400 clones, with 80% to 95% appearing a single time and 3.4% taken by the ten largest. The V segment lost 7 bases and the J segment 2 bases; nucleotides outside the gene matches: 5. Germline CDR1 and CDR2: MDHEN and SYDVKM. CDR3 size: 14 residues. As to this clone: Its specificity is not known.

The source of this sequence is an adult with Crohn's disease. This chain uses TRBV28 with TRBJ2-7, with TRBD1 matching 10 bases. The source material was ileal tissue. The CDR3 DNA reads as TGTGCCAGCACCGGACAGGGGGAGACCTACGAGCAGTACTTC. Amino acids: CASTGQGETYEQYF.